The 21 T cell receptor beta chains below come from one sample, sequenced in a study of technical replicates of blood from a few donors (dated by TCRdb to about 2017). Libraries were prepared through the immunoSEQ multiplex PCR assay. Held by TCRdb, this immuneACCESS table contains in-frame sequences only and omits some clones. Under half of the omission traces to an unresolved V gene where checked; the cause of the rest is unknown. The sample has about 69,000 clones on record, about 87% of them singletons. Approximately 5% of the sample is held by the ten biggest clonotypes. The source material was PBMCs. The source of these receptors is a human donor in good health. Some clones in this sample may be carry-over from other donors' samples.

This clone was found once. V and J are TRBV21-1 and TRBJ2-7; TRBD1, the table's D call, lacks a check against the DNA. TRBV21-1 is recorded as a pseudogene. The CDR3 length is 18 residues. The CDR3 here is CASSKVRDRGPRSYEQYF. CDR3 bases: TGTGCCAGCAGCAAAGTTCGGGACAGGGGGCCAAGGTCCTACGAGCAGTACTTC.

J is TRBJ2-1 and V is TRBV5-4, with D perhaps TRBD2 (5 bases). CDR1 and CDR2 (germline): SGHNT, YYREEE (reference sequence). CDR3 length: 16 amino acids. Trimming left V 0 bases short and J 0 bases short, with 10 bases between. DNA for the CDR3: TGTGCCAGCAGCTTGGGGGGAGCTATCTCCTACAATGAGCAGTTCTTC. Protein product: CASSLGGAISYNEQFF.

This clone was detected a few times. The rearrangement uses TRBV30 and TRBJ2-1; 9 bases line up with TRBD2. The junction had 5 bases not matched to a gene; V was cut back by 3 bases and J by 5 bases. This CDR3 is built from 14 residues. Germline-derived CDR1 and CDR2 are GTSNPN and SVGIG (reference sequence). Written as DNA, the CDR3 is TGTGCCTGGAGCCTTAGCGGGAGCCACAATGAGCAGTTCTTC. Amino acid sequence: CAWSLSGSHNEQFF.

The chain employs TRBV11-3 and TRBJ2-1, with D possibly being TRBD2 (6 bases). There are 15 residues in the CDR3. The V end lost 5 bases, the J end lost 4 bases, and 15 bases lay between the germline ends. Germline V CDR1 and CDR2: SGHNT, YENEEA. The CDR3 reads CASSPRGGGYNEQFF. The CDR3 nucleotides read TGTGCCAGCAGCCCGCGGGGTGGGGGATACAATGAGCAGTTCTTC.

The CDR3 here is CASSLEGVVKTQYF. CDR3 bases: TGCGCCAGCAGCTTGGAAGGAGTGGTAAAGACCCAGTACTTC. The genes are TRBV5-1 and TRBJ2-5; no firm D call. CDR3 length equals 14 residues. V was clipped by 0 bases and J by 6 bases, with 12 bases between them. The germline V gene has CDR1 SGHRS and CDR2 YFSETQ.

This clone was found a few times. This sequence joins TRBV29-1 and TRBJ1-2; tentative D call: TRBD1 (6 bases). Per the germline V gene, CDR1 is SQVTM and CDR2 is ANQGSEA. The CDR3 loop spans 13 amino acids. V was clipped by 6 bases and J by 2 bases, with 13 bases between them. The CDR3 sequence: CSVMVGQNYGYTF. In DNA form, the CDR3 reads TGCAGCGTCATGGTCGGACAGAACTATGGCTACACCTTC.

DNA for the CDR3: TGCGCCAGCAGCTTGGGCTCCTGGAGCAATGAGCAGTTCTTC. This translates into CASSLGSWSNEQFF. The chain links TRBV5-1 to TRBJ2-1; D unclear. CDR1 is SGHRS and CDR2 is YFSETQ in the germline V gene. V shed 0 bases and J shed 6 bases, with 10 bases lying between them. The CDR3 has 14 residues.

There are a few counts of this clone. The V call is TRBV7-2, the J call TRBJ2-7; 7 bases are a match to TRBD2. V was pared by 4 bases and J by 6 bases, with 9 bases of the junction left unmatched. The CDR3 is 14 amino acids. Germline V gives CDR1 SGHTA, CDR2 FQGNSA. CDR3 coding DNA: TGTGCCAGCAGCTCCCTTGCGGGGGTATCCGAGCAGTACTTC. Amino acid sequence: CASSSLAGVSEQYF. The complete variable domain, with remaining parts taken from reference TRBV7-2 and TRBJ2-7, reads GAGVSQSPSNKVTEKGKDVELRCDPISGHTALYWYRQSLGQGLEFLIYFQGNSAPDKSGLPSDRFSAERTGGSVSTLTIQRTQQEDSAVYLCASSSLAGVSEQYFGPGTRLTVT.

The chain recombines TRBV28 with TRBJ2-7, with 7 bases aligning to TRBD1. From germline, CDR1 is MDHEN and CDR2 SYDVKM. This CDR3 region has 14 residues. The V and J ends lost 5 bases and 2 bases, in that order; junction bases with no gene match: 6. Here the CDR3 DNA reads TGTGCCAGCAGTCCTCGGGACAGAGCCTACGAGCAGTACTTC. This codes for CASSPRDRAYEQYF.

The chain couples TRBV5-4 to TRBJ2-3, with 7 positions matching TRBD2. J gave up 3 bases and V 3 bases, and 7 bases lay outside the gene matches. From germline, CDR1 is SGHNT and CDR2 YYREEE (reference sequence). CDR3 length: 15 residues. The CDR3: CASSSGRLATDTQYF. CDR3 DNA sequence: TGTGCCAGCAGCTCGGGAAGACTAGCAACAGATACGCAGTATTTT.

CDR3 in DNA: TGTGCCAGCAGCCGCAGTCAGGACACCGGGGAGCTGTTTTTT. Translated: CASSRSQDTGELFF. This chain links TRBV11-1 with TRBJ2-2, with D unclear. The CDR3 contains 14 residues. Germline V gene data show CDR1 as SGHAT and CDR2 as FQDESV (reference sequence). With 5 bases removed from V and 3 bases from J, the gap between germline ends came to 10 bases.

The count of this clone is one. The chain carries TRBV2 and TRBJ1-2, with D perhaps TRBD1 (5 bases). Per germline, CDR1 SNHLY and CDR2 FYNNEI. The CDR3 runs 13 residues. V gave up 0 bases and J gave up 8 bases, with 10 bases separating them. CDR3 coding DNA: TGTGCCAGCAGTGAAGCCCAGGGAAGGGGCTACACCTTC. Translation: CASSEAQGRGYTF.

The genes are TRBV7-9 and TRBJ2-7, with TRBD1 matching 7 bases. Germline values: CDR1 SEHNR, CDR2 FQNEAQ (reference sequence). The CDR3 spans 14 residues. The V gene end was trimmed by 5 bases and the J gene end by 2 bases; junction bases not matched to a gene: 6. The CDR3 is CASSRRDSPYEQYF. The CDR3 region has the DNA TGTGCCAGCAGCCGTAGGGACAGCCCCTACGAGCAGTACTTC.

This clone was seen only once. This chain links TRBV7-2 with TRBJ2-2; weak D call: TRBD1 (5 bases). This CDR3 is 14 amino acids long. Germline V gene sequence: CDR1 SGHTA, CDR2 FQGNSA. V was cut by 4 bases and J by 1 base, with 7 bases left in between. CDR3 residues: CASSSGQNTGELFF. CDR3 in DNA: TGTGCCAGCAGCTCCGGACAGAACACCGGGGAGCTGTTTTTT.

CDR3 bases: TGCGCCAGCAGCCAAGATAAAGGGGGCTTGTGGCCCCAGCATTTT. Translation gives CASSQDKGGLWPQHF. This chain connects TRBV4-3 to TRBJ1-5, with 7 bases matching TRBD1. V shed 0 bases, J shed 9 bases, and the junction held 8 bases outside the gene matches. This CDR3 spans 15 amino acids. Germline V CDR1 and CDR2: LGHNA, YSLEER.

The chain carries TRBV18 and TRBJ1-2; D ambiguous. The CDR3 runs 14 residues. Germline CDR1 and CDR2: KGHSH and LQKENI. V lost 2 bases to trimming and J lost 2 bases, with 9 bases between them. DNA of the CDR3: TGTGCCAGCTCACCATTCGACAAGAACTATGGCTACACCTTC. This sequence encodes CASSPFDKNYGYTF.

The rearrangement joins TRBV9 to TRBJ2-1; no definite D call. CDR3 length: 15 amino acids. Trimming left V 0 bases short and J 3 bases short, with 10 bases between. CDR1 is SGDLS and CDR2 is YYNGEE in the germline V gene. The DNA of the CDR3 is TGTGCCAGCAGCGTAGCTGTGGGCTACTACAATGAGCAGTTCTTC. Encoded protein: CASSVAVGYYNEQFF. Supplemented by reference TRBV9 and TRBJ2-1, the full variable domain reads DSGVTQTPKHLITATGQRVTLRCSPRSGDLSVYWYQQSLDQGLQFLIQYYNGEERAKGNILERFSAQQFPDLHSELNLSSLELGDSALYFCASSVAVGYYNEQFFGPGTRLTVL.

The V gene is TRBV7-8, the J gene TRBJ2-3, with TRBD2 identical over 12 bases. Trimming at V came to 7 bases and at J to 4 bases, leaving 15 bases not matched to a gene. Germline CDR1 and CDR2: SGHVS and FQNEAQ. This CDR3 spans 18 amino acids. CDR3 residues: CASTRRTSGVSEADTQYF. CDR3 coding DNA: TGTGCCAGCACGCGACGGACTAGCGGGGTTTCAGAAGCAGATACGCAGTATTTT.

This chain joins TRBV29-1 and TRBJ2-5, with 10 positions matching TRBD1. The germline gives CDR1 SQVTM, CDR2 ANQGSEA. The CDR3 loop spans 15 amino acids. The V segment lost 4 bases and the J segment 4 bases; nucleotides outside the gene matches: 9. As DNA, the CDR3 is TGCAGCGTTGGGGGGGGACAGGGGTTTGGAGAGACCCAGTACTTC. Translating gives CSVGGGQGFGETQYF.

V gene TRBV27 combines with J gene TRBJ2-2; maybe TRBD2 (5 bases). Germline assignment: CDR1 MNHEY and CDR2 SMNVEV (reference sequence). The CDR3 extends over 14 amino acids. V shed 11 bases and J shed 4 bases, with 17 bases lying between them. CDR3 loop: CAASPTGVTGELFF. Written as DNA, the CDR3 is TGTGCCGCAAGCCCAACCGGGGTCACCGGGGAGCTGTTTTTT.

The chain links TRBV5-1 to TRBJ2-3; 9 bases are a match to TRBD2. This CDR3 contains 17 residues. The V gene's germline CDR1 is SGHRS and CDR2 YFSETQ. The V segment lost 1 base and the J segment 0 bases; nucleotides outside the gene matches: 6. In nucleotides, the CDR3 is TGCGCCAGCAGCTTGACTAGCGGGTTTATTAGCACAGATACGCAGTATTTT. It codes for CASSLTSGFISTDTQYF. Looking up the rest from reference TRBV5-1 and TRBJ2-3 gives the full variable domain: KAGVTQTPRYLIKTRGQQVTLSCSPISGHRSVSWYQQTPGQGLQFLFEYFSETQRNKGNFPGRFSGRQFSNSRSEMNVSTLELGDSALYLCASSLTSGFISTDTQYFGPGTRLTVL.